One sample yielded the 2 T cell receptor beta chains listed below, sequenced in a study of lymphopenia after photon versus proton radiotherapy. Data came from immunoSEQ multiplex PCR; TCRdb stores just in-frame clones and leaves some out. The sample holds approximately 21,000 clones, 85% seen once. The source was peripheral blood, collected from a patient treated with photon-based radiotherapy. The receptors shown here come from a man aged 60 to 75 with pancreatic cancer.

The chain is built from TRBV29-1 and TRBJ1-5; TRBD1 might be the D (6 bases). This CDR3 is built from 14 residues. From germline, CDR1 is SQVTM and CDR2 ANQGSEA. V lost 5 bases and J 0 bases, leaving 11 bases between the germline ends. The DNA of the CDR3 is TGCAGCGTTACTCAGGGGAATAGCAATCAGCCCCAGCATTTT. Translated: CSVTQGNSNQPQHF.

The genes are TRBV5-5 and TRBJ2-3, with D possibly matching TRBD2 (5 bases). Germline V gives CDR1 SGHKS, CDR2 YYEKEE (reference sequence). V shed 4 bases and J shed 0 bases, with 24 bases lying between them. There are 19 residues in the CDR3. The CDR3 is CASSPSIGIWGLSTDTQYF. CDR3 coding DNA: TGTGCCAGCAGCCCGTCAATCGGGATCTGGGGTTTGAGCACAGATACGCAGTATTTT. Together with reference TRBV5-5 and TRBJ2-3, the CDR3 gives the full variable domain: DAGVTQSPTHLIKTRGQQVTLRCSPISGHKSVSWYQQVLGQGPQFIFQYYEKEERGRGNFPDRFSARQFPNYSSELNVNALLLGDSALYLCASSPSIGIWGLSTDTQYFGPGTRLTVL.